The 21 T cell receptor beta chains given below trace back to one sample, sequenced in a study of cytomegalovirus exposure and HLA in healthy donors. PCR amplification relied on 60 Vbeta primers (plus 13 Jbeta primers). TCRdb's table, derived via immunoSEQ multiplex PCR, lists solely in-frame clones and lacks some. The table has more than 80,000 clones, approximately 86% seen once. Sequencing was carried out using PBMCs. These receptors were collected from a man between 25 and 39 years old in good health and CMV-seropositive.

This chain uses TRBV29-1 with TRBJ2-7; TRBD1 matches 9 bases. The CDR3 consists of 15 residues. The junction had 10 bases not matched to a gene; V was cut back by 2 bases and J by 5 bases. Germline V gene lookup returns CDR1 SQVTM and CDR2 ANQGSEA. CDR3 nucleotides: TGCAGCGTTGAAAAGGGGACAGGGACGTTGGACGAGCAGTACTTC. It is translated as CSVEKGTGTLDEQYF.

The chain is built from TRBV7-9 and TRBJ2-5; maybe TRBD2 (5 bases). CDR1 SEHNR and CDR2 FQNEAQ come from the germline V gene (reference sequence). Trimming removed 6 bases from V and 1 base from J, with 21 bases in between. The CDR3 consists of 17 residues. The DNA of the CDR3 is TGTGCCAGCAGTAGAACCTTTAGCGTCCCCCCCCAAGAGACCCAGTACTTC. It translates to CASSRTFSVPPQETQYF. The full variable domain, completed using reference TRBV7-9 and TRBJ2-5, is DTGVSQNPRHKITKRGQNVTFRCDPISEHNRLYWYRQTLGQGPEFLTYFQNEAQLEKSRLLSDRFSAERPKGSFSTLEIQRTEQGDSAMYLCASSRTFSVPPQETQYFGPGTRLLVL.

The chain is built from TRBV28 and TRBJ2-6, with TRBD1 identical over 10 bases. V was pared by 4 bases and J by 4 bases, with 13 bases of the junction left unmatched. Germline V gene data show CDR1 as MDHEN and CDR2 as SYDVKM. The CDR3 totals 19 residues. As DNA, the CDR3 is TGTGCCAGCAGTTCGAGGACAGGGGGACACACTGGCGGGGCCAACGTCCTGACTTTC. Residues: CASSSRTGGHTGGANVLTF.

This chain connects TRBV7-2 to TRBJ2-7; TRBD1 might be the D (6 bases). The CDR3 totals 14 residues. CDR1 is SGHTA, CDR2 FQGNSA, per germline. V lost 2 bases to trimming and J lost 5 bases, with 13 bases between them. CDR3 DNA sequence: TGTGCCAGCAGCTTAAAGGACAGCTACGACGAGCAGTACTTC. Encoded protein: CASSLKDSYDEQYF.

The rearrangement uses TRBV21-1 and TRBJ1-2. TRBV21-1 is tagged as a pseudogene. The length of the CDR3 is 16 residues. The CDR3 sequence is CASSKRRGDCGYGYTF. DNA for the CDR3: TGTGCCAGCAGCAAACGACGGGGGGACTGTGGCTATGGCTACACCTTC.

This clone was recorded once. The V call is TRBV7-2, the J call TRBJ2-3, with no clear D. Trimming stripped 4 bases from V and 0 bases from J, with 5 bases between. CDR3 size: 13 residues. Germline V gene data show CDR1 as SGHTA and CDR2 as FQGNSA. This CDR3 reads CASSYTSTDTQYF. The CDR3 nucleotides read TGTGCCAGCAGCTATACTAGCACAGATACGCAGTATTTT.

This clone has more than one count but fewer than ten. This chain links TRBV6-1 with TRBJ2-1, with 12 bases identical to TRBD1. Germline trimming cut 1 base from V and 10 bases from J; bases unmatched to any gene: 8. CDR1 is MNHNS, CDR2 SASEGT, per germline. The CDR3 sequence is 16 residues long. The CDR3 reads CASSEVSGTGGFEQFF. The CDR3 DNA follows: TGTGCCAGCAGTGAAGTTTCCGGGACAGGGGGCTTCGAGCAGTTCTTC.

This chain links TRBV28 with TRBJ2-1, with 8 bases fitting TRBD2. The CDR3 loop spans 20 amino acids. Losses at the gene ends were 6 bases for V and 0 bases for J; bases not matched to a gene: 19. Germline CDR1 is MDHEN and CDR2 is SYDVKM. CDR3 nucleotides: TGTGCCAGCAGAACTTCCGGGCTAGCGGGCTCGGGGAGCTCCTACAATGAGCAGTTCTTC. This translates into CASRTSGLAGSGSSYNEQFF.

A single count supports this clone. The chain links TRBV2 to TRBJ2-7; TRBD1 agrees at 9 bases. CDR1 and CDR2 (germline): SNHLY, FYNNEI. Trimming removed 6 bases from V and 4 bases from J; junction bases left unmatched: 7. The CDR3 contains 14 residues. The CDR3 here is CASRDRTGAYEQYF. CDR3 nucleotides: TGTGCCAGCAGGGACCGGACAGGGGCGTACGAGCAGTACTTC.

Sample share makes this clone medium-sized. The chain recombines TRBV6-1 with TRBJ2-1; tentative D call: TRBD2 (5 bases). V was shortened by 1 base and J by 9 bases, with 13 bases between the two germline ends. The CDR3 totals 14 residues. CDR1 and CDR2 (germline): MNHNS, SASEGT. DNA of the CDR3: TGTGCCAGCAGTGAAGTGGGAGAAACGGGTGAGCAGTTCTTC. It codes for CASSEVGETGEQFF.

A single count supports this clone. This sequence joins TRBV7-2 and TRBJ2-1, with TRBD2 matching 8 bases. This CDR3 has 16 amino acids. Germline values: CDR1 SGHTA, CDR2 FQGNSA. After removal of 5 bases from V and 1 base from J, the junction contained 7 bases not matched to a gene. This chain's CDR3 is CASSTTSGQSYNEQFF. The CDR3 nucleotides are TGTGCCAGCAGCACAACTAGCGGTCAGTCCTACAATGAGCAGTTCTTC. The complete variable domain, with remaining parts taken from reference TRBV7-2 and TRBJ2-1, reads GAGVSQSPSNKVTEKGKDVELRCDPISGHTALYWYRQSLGQGLEFLIYFQGNSAPDKSGLPSDRFSAERTGGSVSTLTIQRTQQEDSAVYLCASSTTSGQSYNEQFFGPGTRLTVL.

This chain links TRBV5-1 with TRBJ2-2; 7 bases are a match to TRBD1. This CDR3 comprises 15 residues. J lost 5 bases, V lost 1 base, and 5 bases had no gene match. Per germline, CDR1 SGHRS and CDR2 YFSETQ. The CDR3 spells CASSLMTGRTGELFF. As DNA, the CDR3 is TGCGCCAGCAGCTTGATGACAGGGAGAACCGGGGAGCTGTTTTTT.

J is TRBJ2-2 and V is TRBV19, with D tentatively TRBD2 (7 bases). V was clipped by 7 bases and J by 2 bases, with 14 bases between them. Germline-derived CDR1 and CDR2 are LNHDA and SQIVND (reference sequence). The CDR3 has 15 residues. Written as DNA, the CDR3 is TGTGCCAGTATATGGGGCGGGGGCAACACCGGGGAGCTGTTTTTT. Amino acids: CASIWGGGNTGELFF.

The chain carries TRBV13 and TRBJ2-3; a weak D match, TRBD2 (5 bases). The V end lost 4 bases, the J end lost 1 base, and 12 bases lay between the germline ends. Germline CDR1 PRHDT, CDR2 FYEKMQ (reference sequence). The CDR3 extends over 15 amino acids. In nucleotides, the CDR3 is TGTGCCAGCAGCTCAGCCGGGATTCGCACAGATACGCAGTATTTT. This encodes CASSSAGIRTDTQYF.

This clone was detected only once. V gene TRBV5-1 combines with J gene TRBJ2-7; 11 bases line up with TRBD2. This CDR3 has 16 residues. Germline V gene sequence: CDR1 SGHRS, CDR2 YFSETQ. V lost 1 base and J lost 2; bases outside the gene matches: 5. The CDR3 region has the DNA TGCGCCAGCAGCTTGACTAGCGGGAGAAGTCCCTACGAGCAGTACTTC. Translating it yields CASSLTSGRSPYEQYF.

V is TRBV2 and J is TRBJ2-7; D is unresolved. The CDR3 contains 11 residues. Germline V CDR1 and CDR2: SNHLY, FYNNEI. Between the trimmed V and J ends, which lost 3 bases and 3 bases, there was a span of 3 bases. The CDR3, as DNA: TGTGCCAGCAGTGACGGCTACGAGCAGTACTTC. Protein sequence: CASSDGYEQYF.

This chain connects TRBV5-5 to TRBJ2-7; a possible D gene is TRBD1 (5 bases). This CDR3 comprises 13 residues. The V end lost 1 base, the J end lost 3 bases, and 8 bases lay between the germline ends. Germline V gives CDR1 SGHKS, CDR2 YYEKEE (reference sequence). The DNA for the CDR3 is TGTGCCAGCAGCTTGAGGACAAGCTACGAGCAGTACTTC. It translates to CASSLRTSYEQYF. The whole variable domain, remainder taken from reference TRBV5-5 and TRBJ2-7, is DAGVTQSPTHLIKTRGQQVTLRCSPISGHKSVSWYQQVLGQGPQFIFQYYEKEERGRGNFPDRFSARQFPNYSSELNVNALLLGDSALYLCASSLRTSYEQYFGPGTRLTVT.

CDR3 sequence reads: CATSFPGGEQFF. CDR3 nucleotides: TGTGCCACCAGCTTTCCAGGGGGTGAGCAGTTCTTC. The J gene is TRBJ2-1, the V gene TRBV15; 7 nucleotides agree with TRBD1. Germline CDR1 and CDR2: LNHNV and YYDKDF (reference sequence). The V segment lost 5 bases and the J segment 9 bases; nucleotides outside the gene matches: 4. The CDR3 contains 12 residues.

This rearrangement joins TRBV19 to TRBJ2-1; 12 nucleotides align to TRBD2. The germline V gene encodes CDR1 LNHDA and CDR2 SQIVND (reference sequence). The length of the CDR3 is 14 residues. V gave up 4 bases and J gave up 9 bases; unmatched junction bases: 4. This chain's CDR3 is CASSTSGRASEQFF. For the CDR3, the DNA is TGTGCCAGTAGTACTAGCGGGAGGGCCAGTGAGCAGTTCTTC. Using reference TRBV19 and TRBJ2-1 for the parts outside the CDR3, the full variable domain is DGGITQSPKYLFRKEGQNVTLSCEQNLNHDAMYWYRQDPGQGLRLIYYSQIVNDFQKGDIAEGYSVSREKKESFPLTVTSAQKNPTAFYLCASSTSGRASEQFFGPGTRLTVL.

This clone was recorded once. The chain employs TRBV28 and TRBJ2-1; 8 nucleotides agree with TRBD2. The CDR3 is made up of 17 amino acids. The V and J ends lost 5 bases and 5 bases, in that order; junction bases with no gene match: 14. The V gene's germline CDR1 is MDHEN and CDR2 SYDVKM. The CDR3 loop is CASSAPYPTSGNNEQFF. For the CDR3, the DNA is TGTGCCAGCAGTGCCCCGTACCCTACTAGCGGCAACAATGAGCAGTTCTTC. The full variable domain, in which reference TRBV28 and TRBJ2-1 provide the parts outside the CDR3, is DVKVTQSSRYLVKRTGEKVFLECVQDMDHENMFWYRQDPGLGLRLIYFSYDVKMKEKGDIPEGYSVSREKKERFSLILESASTNQTSMYLCASSAPYPTSGNNEQFFGPGTRLTVL.

The J gene is TRBJ2-5, the V gene TRBV11-3, with 7 nucleotides matching TRBD1. V shed 5 bases and J 2 bases; nucleotides not matched to a gene: 2. Germline V CDR1 and CDR2: SGHNT, YENEEA. This CDR3 region has 13 residues. CDR3 DNA: TGTGCCAGCAGCCCGACAGGGCAAGAGACCCAGTACTTC. Translated, it gives CASSPTGQETQYF.